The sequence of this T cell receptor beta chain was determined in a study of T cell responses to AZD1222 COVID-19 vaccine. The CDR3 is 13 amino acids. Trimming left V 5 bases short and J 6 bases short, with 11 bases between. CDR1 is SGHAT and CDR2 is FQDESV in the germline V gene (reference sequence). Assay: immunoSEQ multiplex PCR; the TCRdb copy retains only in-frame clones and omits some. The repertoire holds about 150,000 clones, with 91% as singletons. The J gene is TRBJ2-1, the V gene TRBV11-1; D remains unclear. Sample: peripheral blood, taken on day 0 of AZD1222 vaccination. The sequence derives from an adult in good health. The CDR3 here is CASSADLPNEQFF. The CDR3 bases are TGTGCCAGCAGCGCCGACTTACCCAATGAGCAGTTCTTC.